These 10 T cell receptor beta chains were all obtained from the same sample, sequenced in a study of shared clonotypes between healthy human individuals (dated by TCRdb to 2019 to 2021). Receptor amplification or capture employed the immunoSEQ multiplex PCR assay. The source is immuneACCESS, and TCRdb retained only in-frame sequences with V and J called. Part of the clones is not carried over; for the studies checked, unresolved V genes explain less than half of this, and the remainder is unexplained. The sample includes more than 2 million clones, with around 96% observed a single time. Clones ranked in the top ten supply more than 0.95% of the sample. CD8 naive samples were obtained by positive selection for CCR7 among CD45RO-negative cells, yielding a CD45RA+CCR7+ population from which TemRA cells were excluded. The sample comprised naive CD8+ T cells sorted from blood. The intended sense of this specimen's cell subset or site label: CD45RA+CCR7+. These receptors were collected from a man aged 18 to 29 in good health.

The rearrangement links TRBV4-1 to TRBJ2-1; 8 bases are a match to TRBD2. The V and J ends lost 4 bases and 9 bases, in that order; junction bases with no gene match: 5. Germline CDR1 MGHRA, CDR2 YSYEKL. This CDR3 comprises 13 residues. The CDR3: CASSLGRGTEQFF. In DNA form, the CDR3 reads TGCGCCAGCAGCCTCGGGAGGGGTACTGAGCAGTTCTTC.

CDR3 in DNA: TGTGCCAGCAGCCGTACTAGCGGGCCCAACGAGCAGTACTTC. This encodes CASSRTSGPNEQYF. The genes are TRBV11-1 and TRBJ2-7, with 9 bases that match TRBD2. V was pared by 5 bases and J by 5 bases, with 7 bases of the junction left unmatched. Per the germline V gene, CDR1 is SGHAT and CDR2 is FQDESV (reference sequence). The CDR3 totals 14 residues.

The chain couples TRBV28 to TRBJ2-7; TRBD1 matches at 8 bases. After removal of 3 bases from V and 3 bases from J, the junction contained 4 bases not matched to a gene. The CDR3 runs 14 residues. CDR1 is MDHEN and CDR2 is SYDVKM in the germline V gene. This chain's CDR3 is CASSFKQGGYEQYF. CDR3 in DNA: TGTGCCAGCAGTTTCAAACAGGGGGGCTACGAGCAGTACTTC.

The chain uses TRBV4-3 and TRBJ1-2; D is uncertain. Per the germline V gene, CDR1 is LGHNA and CDR2 is YSLEER. The CDR3 covers 15 residues. V was clipped by 5 bases and J by 0 bases, with 13 bases between them. The CDR3 loop is CASSEEEATNYGYTF. In DNA form, the CDR3 reads TGCGCCAGCAGCGAGGAAGAAGCAACTAACTATGGCTACACCTTC.

This chain uses TRBV29-1 with TRBJ2-3; the D gene is possibly TRBD2 (5 bases). The V end lost 1 base, the J end lost 1 base, and 27 bases lay between the germline ends. Germline V CDR1 and CDR2: SQVTM, ANQGSEA. This CDR3 is 20 amino acids long. CDR3 amino acids: CSVEGFVASIPPRGTDTQYF. In DNA form, the CDR3 reads TGCAGCGTTGAAGGCTTCGTGGCTAGCATCCCCCCTAGGGGCACAGATACGCAGTATTTT.

The chain combines TRBV6-1 with TRBJ1-3; 12 bases are shared with TRBD1. The germline V gene encodes CDR1 MNHNS and CDR2 SASEGT. Trimming took 0 bases from V and 8 from J; bases not matched to a gene: 14. This CDR3 has 19 amino acids. The CDR3 DNA follows: TGTGCCAGCAGTGAAGCAATACTAACGCCGGGACAGGGGGCAGACACCATATATTTT. Its translation is CASSEAILTPGQGADTIYF.

This clone was seen a few times. V gene TRBV10-3 combines with J gene TRBJ2-7; D unresolved. The length of the CDR3 is 14 residues. The germline gives CDR1 ENHRY, CDR2 SYGVKD. The V gene lost 7 bases and the J gene lost 0 bases, with 13 bases spanning the gap. This chain's CDR3 is CAIKRGTSSYEQYF. The CDR3 nucleotides are TGTGCCATCAAGCGCGGAACGAGCTCCTACGAGCAGTACTTC.

The chain carries TRBV19 and TRBJ2-7, with D maybe TRBD2 (5 bases). Germline CDR1 and CDR2: LNHDA and SQIVND (reference sequence). The V and J ends lost 5 bases and 2 bases respectively, with 10 bases between them. This CDR3 spans 13 amino acids. The CDR3, as DNA: TGTGCCAGTAGTCCCGGGAACGCCTACGAGCAGTACTTC. Amino acids: CASSPGNAYEQYF.

J is TRBJ2-2 and V is TRBV6-6; 7 bases match TRBD2. The CDR3 is made up of 15 amino acids. Germline CDR1 and CDR2: MNHNY and SVGAGI (reference sequence). V was pared by 8 bases and J by 1 base, with 7 bases of the junction left unmatched. CDR3 protein: CASCCGGLNTGELFF. The CDR3 nucleotides are TGTGCCAGCTGCTGCGGGGGATTGAACACCGGGGAGCTGTTTTTT.

This chain connects TRBV12-5 to TRBJ2-3, with 10 bases fitting TRBD1. V lost 5 bases, J lost 5 bases, and 10 bases stayed unmatched. Germline CDR1 is LGHNT and CDR2 is FRNRAP. This CDR3 has 16 amino acids. CDR3 loop: CASGKATGGALDTQYF. The DNA of the CDR3 is TGTGCTAGTGGTAAAGCGACAGGGGGCGCATTAGATACGCAGTATTTT. The full variable domain, its missing parts supplied by reference TRBV12-5 and TRBJ2-3, is DARVTQTPRHKVTEMGQEVTMRCQPILGHNTVFWYRQTMMQGLELLAYFRNRAPLDDSGMPKDRFSAEMPDATLATLKIQPSEPRDSAVYFCASGKATGGALDTQYFGPGTRLTVL.